This record covers a single TCR beta chain. RNA in amounts of about 0.5 to 1 ug was reverse transcribed with random hexamers. The immunoSEQ assay covered 54 Vbeta and 13 Jbeta segments for CDR3. TCRdb itself ran the immunoSEQ multiplex PCR reads through MiXCR, one entry per CDR3 protein. Of approximately 190,000 distinct CDR3 sequences listed, 80% to 95% are singletons. J lost 5 bases, V lost 9 bases, and 3 bases had no gene match. Germline V gene data show CDR1 as SNHLY and CDR2 as FYNNEI. The CDR3 is 11 amino acids. This entry comes from a study of CD8 T cells in Susac syndrome. This TCR came from a human donor in good health. The V call is TRBV2, the J call TRBJ2-7; TRBD1 matches 8 bases. Sample: CD4+ T cells from PBMCs. The CDR3 DNA reads TGTGCCAGTCAGGGGGCCCACGAGCAGTACTTC. Amino acid sequence: CASQGAHEQYF. The whole variable domain, remainder taken from reference TRBV2 and TRBJ2-7, is EPEVTQTPSHQVTQMGQEVILRCVPISNHLYFYWYRQILGQKVEFLVSFYNNEISEKSEIFDDQFSVERPDGSNFTLKIRSTKLEDSAMYFCASQGAHEQYFGPGTRLTVT.